This is a list of T cell receptor beta chains from one sample in a study of T cell responses to AZD1222 COVID-19 vaccine. The assay was immunoSEQ multiplex PCR, and TCRdb's table has in-frame clones only and misses some. The sample records 46,000 or so clones, about nine tenths being singletons. The sequencing used peripheral blood, collected 28 days after the second AZD1222 dose. The origin of the receptors is an adult who received the AZD1222 COVID-19 vaccine. Both conserved end residues are part of each CDR3. A D gene is named only where the DNA matches it firmly. Not every row has a clone size; where given, it reads once, few, many or a size class.

14,TRBJ1-1,TRBV10-2,-,-,TGCGCCAGCAGTGACAGGGACGGAAACACTGAAGCTTTCTTT,CASSDRDGNTEAFF
11,TRBJ2-1,TRBV4-3,-,-,TGCGCCAGCAGCCGGGGGTTTGAGCAGTTCTTC,CASSRGFEQFF
13,TRBJ2-7,TRBV27,-,-,TGTGCCAGCAGTTCCTCAGATCGCTACGAGCAGTACTTC,CASSSSDRYEQYF
14,TRBJ2-7,TRBV5-1,-,TRBD1,TGCGCCAGCAGCCAGGGACAGGGTTCCTACGAGCAGTACTTC,CASSQGQGSYEQYF
15,TRBJ1-1,TRBV5-8,-,TRBD1,TGTGCCAGCAGCGTGACAGGGAGGAGGGACACTGAAGCTTTCTTT,CASSVTGRRDTEAFF
16,TRBJ2-5,TRBV21-1,-,-,TGTGCCAGCAGCAAAGGCGGACTAGCGGGGCAAGAGACCCAGTACTTC,CASSKGGLAGQETQYF
17,TRBJ1-1,TRBV4-3,-,-,TGCGCCAGCAGCCAAGATCCTCCTGGGCAGGGTTCGACTGAAGCTTTCTTT,CASSQDPPGQGSTEAFF
14,TRBJ1-2,TRBV12-5,-,TRBD1,TGTGCTAGTGGTTTTTCAGGGGGCGGTTATGGCTACACCTTC,CASGFSGGGYGYTF
13,TRBJ1-5,TRBV30,-,-,TGTGCCTGGAGTGAGAATGGGGTTCAGCCCCAGCATTTT,CAWSENGVQPQHF
18,TRBJ1-5,TRBV9,-,TRBD1,TGTGCCAGCAGCGTGGGCACCACAGGGGGAAATAGCAATCAGCCCCAGCATTTT,CASSVGTTGGNSNQPQHF
12,TRBJ1-1,TRBV19,-,-,TGTGCCAGTAGCCAAGACCCTAGTGAAGCTTTCTTT,CASSQDPSEAFF
13,TRBJ1-1,TRBV29-1,-,-,TGCAGTGTTGACGTTACAGGGAGCACTGAAGCTTTCTTT,CSVDVTGSTEAFF
14,TRBJ1-6,TRBV27,-,-,TGTGCCAGCCGACAGGAAATGTCCCAATCACCCCTCCACTTT,CASRQEMSQSPLHF
14,TRBJ1-2,TRBV27,-,-,TGTGCCAGCAGTTTATCTCGGGAAAACTATGGCTACACCTTC,CASSLSRENYGYTF
15,TRBJ2-3,TRBV28,-,-,TGTGCCAGCAGTCTCTTAGCGACTAGCACAGATACGCAGTATTTT,CASSLLATSTDTQYF
13,TRBJ1-1,TRBV6-2/TRBV6-3,once,-,TGTGCCAGCAGTTTCCAGGGAGGGACTGAAGCTTTCTTT,CASSFQGGTEAFF
13,TRBJ1-4,TRBV5-4,-,-,TGTGCCAGCAGCCCCAGTTCGGAGGAAAAACTGTTTTTT,CASSPSSEEKLFF
13,TRBJ2-2,TRBV9,-,-,TGTGCCAGCAGCGAACAGCTCACCGGGGAGCTGTTTTTT,CASSEQLTGELFF